This TCR beta chain was identified during a study of T cells in Graves' hyperthyroidism and ophthalmopathy. Study results and limitations: Blood samples included most of the expanded thyroid clonotypes exceeding 0.001.

The CDR3 has 15 amino acids. V dropped 1 base and J dropped 4 bases, with 12 bases sitting between them. The germline gives CDR1 SGHNT, CDR2 YYREEE (reference sequence). This clonotype has a handful of counts. What it binds is unknown. Authors of the study amplified TCR beta CDR3 regions from RNA transcripts. First-round RT-PCR targeting the TCR CDR3 was performed with the HTBI primer set. Using its own MiXCR run on the multiplex PCR reads, TCRdb lists one record per CDR3 protein. This table has hundreds of thousands of distinct CDR3 sequences, 14% to 15% appearing once. This receptor was obtained from a man between 18 and 35 years old with Graves' ophthalmopathy. What was sequenced was blood. V usage is TRBV5-4 and J usage is TRBJ1-3; D is ambiguous. The CDR3 nucleotides are TGTGCCAGCAGCTTGACTGTAGGACCAGGAAACACCATATATTTT. Its translation is CASSLTVGPGNTIYF.